This TCR beta chain was sequenced in a study of T cell repertoires in cytomegalovirus infection. Overall study context: TCR beta signatures that were public indicated CMV infection and matching HLA type.

This clonotype was detected many times. V shed 4 bases and J 3 bases; nucleotides not matched to a gene: 9. The CDR3 is made up of 15 amino acids. The V gene's germline CDR1 is SGHRS and CDR2 YFSETQ. MiXCR was run by TCRdb on the reads, yielding one entry per CDR3 protein. The sample consists of a few hundred thousand distinct CDR3 sequences, approximately 9.1% of them appearing once. The genes are TRBV5-1 and TRBJ2-7; 8 nucleotides align to TRBD1. The sample taken for sequencing was PBMCs. The TCR originated in a human donor in good health (CMV status not recorded). Some clones in this sample may be carry-over from other donors' samples. Written as DNA, the CDR3 is TGCGCCAGCAGCGCCGCAACAGGACAGGGCTACGAGCAGTACTTC. Its protein product is CASSAATGQGYEQYF.